This T cell receptor beta chain stems from a study of shared clonotypes between healthy human individuals (TCRdb year 2020). Study-level background: A couple of women and a few men aged 18 to 49 years were included in the cohort. To estimate repertoire size and how much clonotypes are shared between individuals, the study performed deep sequencing of blood TCR repertoires from 4 to 6 healthy adults. For each donor, three plates each were used for CD4 naive and CD4 memory, two plates were used for CD8 naive, and one plate was used for CD8 memory. Per donor, leukapheresis produced somewhere between about 0.9 and 9.5 billion PBMCs. To increase sequencing depth and limit assay-specific biases, TCR repertoire library preparation and sequencing were carried out by different laboratories using diverse techniques. What the authors observed across the whole study: Pairwise subsampling indicated that sequencing depth was expected to affect the degree of clonotype sharing among donors. The small number of donors limited the genetic and exposure-history diversity represented. Clonotypes shared by all four sorted-subset donors showed higher generation probabilities than non-shared clonotypes. Incomplete sequencing was indicated by rarefaction of sorted-subset datasets, despite the large sequencing depth. When a few donors were compared, the shared fraction of clonotypes was about 5% for naive CD4, 3.5% for naive CD8, roughly 2.3% for memory CD4, and roughly 0.43% for memory CD8. Sampling was restricted to blood, and TCR repertoires in tissues likely differ from the TCR repertoires found in blood. Naive subsets generally had larger estimated clonotype richness than memory subsets.

Deletion took 6 bases off V and 4 bases off J, with a span of 7 bases between the germline ends. CDR1 DFQATT and CDR2 SNEGSKA were looked up in the germline V gene (reference sequence). From its cysteine to its phenylalanine, the CDR3 spans 11 amino acids. Only the CDR3 portion is preserved as DNA: 33 bases, with reading frame beginning at the first base. Using the deep immunoSEQ assay, TCR CDR3 regions were amplified from genomic DNA by multiplex PCR. Extracted genomic DNA from each cell subset was spread evenly across all wells of several immunoSEQ 96-well plates, with each plate serving as a replicate. For sorted subsets, each replicate PCR was loaded with 200 ng genomic DNA, equivalent to approximately 27,000 T cell genomes. Purified libraries were quantified with a Qubit 3.0 fluorometer, sized on a Bioanalyzer 2100, and re-quantified with the KAPA Library Quantification kit. Every immunoSEQ 96-well plate was sequenced on a dedicated single-read 150-cycle Illumina NextSeq 550 flow cell. Concerning the study's data processing: Because the immunoSEQ output held only junctional sequences and lacked quality scores, the filtering could not match the filtering applied to full-length reads. To assign V/J genes and CDR3, sequences were annotated using PyIR, a Python wrapper for IgBLAST v1.9, with IMGT germline references. Reads with weak V/J assignments (E-value above 1e-6), missing CDR3, stop codons, out-of-frame junctions, or ambiguous translated residues were removed. V3J clonotypes were defined as sequences sharing the same inferred V gene, J gene, and CDR3 amino acid sequence. To compute the percentage overlap between repertoires, the number of shared unique clonotypes was divided by the size of the smaller repertoire. Three approaches were used to assess repertoire richness: RTK rarefaction, the Chao1 estimator, and Recon v2.1 estimates of unobserved clonotypes. Generation probabilities were computed with OLGA for all TCRbeta clonotypes obtained by the gDNA method from a few donors. TCRdb re-hosts the immuneACCESS table, in-frame sequences only. Its copies lack some clones; in the studies checked, an unresolved V gene accounts for under half of them, and the cause for the rest is not known. V and J calls plus clone size are reproduced from that table; the DNA served to infer D and trimming. This sample holds more than 1 million clones; around 82% were observed only once. The top ten clonotypes cover 0.52% of the sample.

As concerns this clone: Its antigen has not been determined. Per-base quality was not reported, and no clone a single base away is much larger than it. This CDR3 is also generated by other DNA sequences in the sample.

Healthy HIV-negative adults with no recently reported acute infections or vaccinations were included as donors. Only Caucasian adults living in Nashville, Tennessee, USA were represented among the donors. CD4+ T cells were enriched by magnetic negative selection, after which naive cells were positively selected on CD45RA and the negative fraction was taken as the memory subset. After blood collection by leukapheresis, PBMCs were isolated using Ficoll-Histopaque density gradient centrifugation and then cryopreserved in the vapor phase of liquid nitrogen. Analytical flow cytometry was used to check the purity and quantity of every magnetically sorted T cell population. Genomic DNA was isolated from every sorted fraction and measured by UV absorbance on a Nanodrop 2000c.

This receptor was identified in a man aged 18 to 30 in good health. Some clones in this sample may be carry-over from other donors' samples. Material for sequencing was memory CD4+ T cells from PBMCs. Reading the label with the study, this specimen's cell subset or site is: CD45RA-negative fraction. The chain joins TRBV20-1 to TRBJ2-1, with the identity of the D gene unclear. CDR3 loop: CSAPRYNEQFF. Here is the DNA: TGCAGTGCCCCCAGATACAATGAGCAGTTCTTC.